The 8 T cell receptor beta chains below all came from one sample that was sequenced in a study of blood T cell repertoires in COVID-19. The method was immunoSEQ multiplex PCR; TCRdb's version includes in-frame clones alone and lacks a portion of them. Of 95,000 to 150,000 clones listed, about 80% are singletons. The sequenced sample was peripheral blood. Source of these receptors: a man between 60 and 75 years old with active or convalescent COVID-19.

V usage is TRBV28 and J usage is TRBJ1-1, with D perhaps matching TRBD1 (6 bases). Germline CDR1 is MDHEN and CDR2 is SYDVKM. Trimming removed 10 bases at V and 1 base at J, with 13 bases between. This CDR3 is 13 amino acids long. CDR3 coding DNA: TGTGCCACCATAAAACAGGGGAACACTGAAGCTTTCTTT. Amino acids: CATIKQGNTEAFF.

The rearrangement uses TRBV18 and TRBJ1-4; D gene uncertain. CDR3 size: 13 residues. The V end lost 6 bases, the J end lost 3 bases, and 8 bases lay between the germline ends. Germline CDR1 KGHSH, CDR2 LQKENI. CDR3 in DNA: TGTGCCAGCTCGCTACAGTCTAATGAAAAACTGTTTTTT. Translated, it gives CASSLQSNEKLFF.

The rearrangement joins TRBV10-3 to TRBJ2-2; TRBD1 agrees at 8 bases. The CDR3 spans 15 residues. V gave up 8 bases and J gave up 5 bases; unmatched junction bases: 10. The germline gives CDR1 ENHRY, CDR2 SYGVKD. The CDR3 DNA sequence: TGTGCCATCGCCGGACAGGGAGAGGCTACCGGGGAGCTGTTTTTT. Encoded protein: CAIAGQGEATGELFF.

The chain carries TRBV24-1 and TRBJ2-1; TRBD2 matches at 10 bases. The V gene end was trimmed by 3 bases and the J gene end by 7 bases; junction bases not matched to a gene: 5. CDR3 length: 15 residues. The germline CDR1 and CDR2 sequences are KGHDR and SFDVKD. The CDR3 loop reads CATSDVGGLANEQFF. The CDR3 nucleotides are TGTGCCACCAGTGATGTGGGGGGACTAGCGAATGAGCAGTTCTTC.

The chain couples TRBV10-3 to TRBJ1-1, with a possible D match to TRBD1 (6 bases). V lost 4 bases to trimming and J lost 4 bases, with 13 bases between them. This CDR3 has 14 residues. Per the germline V gene, CDR1 is ENHRY and CDR2 is SYGVKD. The CDR3 spells CAISAGVGSTEAFF. CDR3 sequence (DNA): TGTGCCATCAGTGCAGGGGTTGGTAGCACTGAAGCTTTCTTT.

The V call is TRBV25-1, the J call TRBJ2-6; D is uncertain. The CDR3 is made up of 16 amino acids. The germline gives CDR1 MGHDK, CDR2 SYGVNS. V was shortened by 3 bases and J by 1 base, with 10 bases between the two germline ends. The CDR3 sequence is CASSEAPFSGANVLTF. The CDR3 DNA reads TGTGCCAGCAGTGAGGCCCCCTTTTCTGGGGCCAACGTCCTGACTTTC.

The chain carries TRBV6-6 and TRBJ1-2, with D unclear. This CDR3 is built from 13 residues. V lost 6 bases, J lost 8 bases, and 16 bases lay in between. Germline lookup yields CDR1 MNHNY and CDR2 SVGAGI (reference sequence). The CDR3 DNA reads TGTGCCAGCAGCGGGTCCTGGGAGCGCGGCTACACCTTC. It translates to CASSGSWERGYTF.

This clone was counted once. The chain combines TRBV7-2 with TRBJ2-7; 11 bases align to TRBD2. The J segment lost 2 bases and the V segment lost 5 bases, leaving 2 bases of the junction unmatched. CDR3 size: 14 residues. CDR1 is SGHTA, CDR2 FQGNSA, per germline. DNA for the CDR3: TGTGCCAGCAGCACTAGCGGGGGTGCCTACGAGCAGTACTTC. It encodes CASSTSGGAYEQYF. Full variable domain (rest looked up from reference TRBV7-2 and TRBJ2-7): GAGVSQSPSNKVTEKGKDVELRCDPISGHTALYWYRQSLGQGLEFLIYFQGNSAPDKSGLPSDRFSAERTGGSVSTLTIQRTQQEDSAVYLCASSTSGGAYEQYFGPGTRLTVT.